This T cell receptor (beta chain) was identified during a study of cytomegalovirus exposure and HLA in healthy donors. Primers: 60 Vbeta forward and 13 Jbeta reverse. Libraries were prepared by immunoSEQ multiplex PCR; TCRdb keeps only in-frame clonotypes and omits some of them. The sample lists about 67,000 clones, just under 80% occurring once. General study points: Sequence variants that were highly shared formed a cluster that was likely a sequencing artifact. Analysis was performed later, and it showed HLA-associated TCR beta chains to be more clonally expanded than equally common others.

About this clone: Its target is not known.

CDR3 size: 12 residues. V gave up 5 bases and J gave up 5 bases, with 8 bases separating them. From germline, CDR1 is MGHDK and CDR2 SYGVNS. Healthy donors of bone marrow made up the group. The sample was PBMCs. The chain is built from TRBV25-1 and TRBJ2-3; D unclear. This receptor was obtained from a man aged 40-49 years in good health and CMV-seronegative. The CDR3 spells CASSSRGDTQYF. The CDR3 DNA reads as TGTGCCAGCAGTAGCAGAGGAGATACGCAGTATTTT.